Given below is one TCR beta chain in context. Trimming cost V 8 bases and J 2 bases, with 19 bases left between them. Germline CDR1 is MGHDK and CDR2 is SYGVNS. There are 16 residues in the CDR3. This sample stems from a study of technical replicates of blood from a handful of donors. The data were produced by immunoSEQ multiplex PCR, yet TCRdb's version contains in-frame clones alone and is incomplete. The sample has about 83,000 clones, around 94% seen once. This TCR was recovered from a human donor in good health. The chain combines TRBV25-1 with TRBJ2-1, with TRBD1 as a possible D gene (5 bases). Input material: T cells isolated from PBMCs. This CDR3 is CASGPGRGRTYNEQFF. The CDR3 coding sequence is TGTGCCAGCGGTCCCGGAAGGGGAAGGACCTACAATGAGCAGTTCTTC.